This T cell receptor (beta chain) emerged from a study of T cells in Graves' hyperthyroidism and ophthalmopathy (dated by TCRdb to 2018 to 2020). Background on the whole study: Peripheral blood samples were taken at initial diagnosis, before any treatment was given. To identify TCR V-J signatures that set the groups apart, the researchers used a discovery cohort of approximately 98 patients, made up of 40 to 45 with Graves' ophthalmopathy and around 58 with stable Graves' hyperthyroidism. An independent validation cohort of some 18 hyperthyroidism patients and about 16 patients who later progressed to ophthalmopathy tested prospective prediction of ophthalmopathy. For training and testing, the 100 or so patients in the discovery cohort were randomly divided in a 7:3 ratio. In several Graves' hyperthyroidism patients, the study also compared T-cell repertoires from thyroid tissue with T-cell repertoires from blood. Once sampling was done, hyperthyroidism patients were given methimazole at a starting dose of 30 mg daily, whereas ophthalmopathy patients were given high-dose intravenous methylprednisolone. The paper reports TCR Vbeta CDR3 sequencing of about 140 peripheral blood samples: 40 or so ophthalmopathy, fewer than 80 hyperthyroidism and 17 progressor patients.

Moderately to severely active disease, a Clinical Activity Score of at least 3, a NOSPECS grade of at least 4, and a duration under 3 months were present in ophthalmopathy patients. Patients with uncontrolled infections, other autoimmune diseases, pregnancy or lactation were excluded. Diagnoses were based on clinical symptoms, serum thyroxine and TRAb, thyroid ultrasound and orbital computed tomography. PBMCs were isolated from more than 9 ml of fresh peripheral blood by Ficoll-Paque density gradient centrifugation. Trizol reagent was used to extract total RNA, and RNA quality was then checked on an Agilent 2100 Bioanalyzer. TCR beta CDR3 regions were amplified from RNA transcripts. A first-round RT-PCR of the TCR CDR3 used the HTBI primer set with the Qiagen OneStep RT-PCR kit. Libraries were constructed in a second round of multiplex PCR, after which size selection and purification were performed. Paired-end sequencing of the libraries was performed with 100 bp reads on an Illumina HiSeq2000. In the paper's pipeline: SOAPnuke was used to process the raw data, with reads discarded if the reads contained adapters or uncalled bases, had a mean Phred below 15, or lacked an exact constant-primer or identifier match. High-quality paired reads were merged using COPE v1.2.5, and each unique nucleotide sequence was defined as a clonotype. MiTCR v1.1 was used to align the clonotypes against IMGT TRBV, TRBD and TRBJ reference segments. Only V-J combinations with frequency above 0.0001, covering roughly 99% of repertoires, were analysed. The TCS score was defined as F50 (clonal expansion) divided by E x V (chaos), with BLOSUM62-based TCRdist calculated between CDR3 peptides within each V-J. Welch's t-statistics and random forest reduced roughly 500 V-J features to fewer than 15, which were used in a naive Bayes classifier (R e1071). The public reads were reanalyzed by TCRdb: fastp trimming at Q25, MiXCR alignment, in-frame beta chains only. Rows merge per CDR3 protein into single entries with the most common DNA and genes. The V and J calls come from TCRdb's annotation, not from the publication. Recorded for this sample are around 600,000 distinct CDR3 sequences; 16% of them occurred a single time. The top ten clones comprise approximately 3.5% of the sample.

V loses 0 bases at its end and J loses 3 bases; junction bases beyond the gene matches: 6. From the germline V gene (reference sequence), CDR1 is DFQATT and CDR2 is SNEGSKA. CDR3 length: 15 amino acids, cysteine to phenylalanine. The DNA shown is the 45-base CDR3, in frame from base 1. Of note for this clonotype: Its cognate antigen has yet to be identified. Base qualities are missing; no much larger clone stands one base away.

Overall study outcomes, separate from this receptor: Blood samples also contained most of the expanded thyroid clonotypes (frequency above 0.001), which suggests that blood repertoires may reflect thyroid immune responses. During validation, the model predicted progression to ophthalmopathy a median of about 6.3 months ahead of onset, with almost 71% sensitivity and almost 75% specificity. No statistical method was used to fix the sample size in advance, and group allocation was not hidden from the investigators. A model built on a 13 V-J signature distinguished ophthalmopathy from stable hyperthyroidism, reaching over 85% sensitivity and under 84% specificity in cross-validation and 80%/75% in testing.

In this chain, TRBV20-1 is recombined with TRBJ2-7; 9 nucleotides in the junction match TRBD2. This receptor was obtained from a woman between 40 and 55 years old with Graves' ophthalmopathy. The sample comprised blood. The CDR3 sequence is CSARDDALAGYEQYF. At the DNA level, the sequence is TGCAGTGCTAGAGATGATGCACTAGCGGGCTACGAGCAGTACTTC.